This passage covers 32 T cell receptor beta chains from one sample sequenced in a study of regulatory T cells in long-lasting Graves disease. Relying on iRepertoire HTBI primers and Arm-PCR of CDR3 regions, the team built TCR beta libraries. TCRdb processed the multiplex PCR reads anew with MiXCR; each CDR3 protein has one entry. The sample has approximately 360,000 distinct CDR3 sequences, roughly 23% seen once; the top ten hold around 30%. The sample's time point: persistent/refractory GD, antithyroid drugs over 5 years with positive TRAb. Extracted PBMC RNA gave rise to the TCR library. Material: peripheral blood mononuclear cells (PBMCs), obtained when the disease was refractory, from a patient treated with antithyroid drugs. The source of these receptors is a woman between 40 and 50 years old with Graves disease.

The CDR3 sequence: CASSPPSNTDTQYF. The DNA of the CDR3 is TGTGCCAGCAGCCCCCCAAGCAACACAGATACGCAGTATTTT. The rearrangement uses TRBV7-8 and TRBJ2-3; D gene ambiguous. Germline V gene data show CDR1 as SGHVS and CDR2 as FQNEAQ. Trimming cost V 5 bases and J 2 bases, with 11 bases left between them. The CDR3 totals 14 residues.

The chain joins TRBV7-3 to TRBJ2-1, with unresolved D. The V and J ends lost 1 base and 4 bases respectively, with 5 bases between them. This CDR3 has 13 residues. Germline-derived CDR1 and CDR2 are SGHTA and FQGTGA. Here the CDR3 reads CASSLSQYNEQFF. CDR3 in DNA: TGTGCCAGCAGCTTAAGTCAATACAATGAGCAGTTCTTC.

This clonotype was found many times. The rearrangement links TRBV6-2 or TRBV6-3 to TRBJ2-7; D may be TRBD2 (6 bases). Looked up from germline, CDR1 is MNHEY and CDR2 is SVGEGT. CDR3 length equals 15 residues. V was shortened by 0 bases and J by 3 bases, with 12 bases between the two germline ends. The CDR3 region has the DNA TGTGCCAGCAGTTACTCTCTAGCGTCGAACTACGAGCAGTACTTC. It yields the protein CASSYSLASNYEQYF.

Many counts were recorded for this clonotype. This chain links TRBV6-5 with TRBJ1-2; maybe TRBD1 (6 bases). Per germline, CDR1 MNHEY and CDR2 SVGAGI. The CDR3 has 14 residues. V lost 2 bases and J 4 bases, leaving 11 bases between the germline ends. CDR3 sequence (DNA): TGTGCCAGCAGTTACCTACAGGGTGTCTATGGCTACACCTTC. It encodes CASSYLQGVYGYTF.

The chain carries TRBV30 and TRBJ2-5; 10 bases line up with TRBD2. Germline CDR1 GTSNPN, CDR2 SVGIG (reference sequence). V lost 2 bases to trimming and J lost 7 bases; unmatched junction nucleotides: 4. This CDR3 has 13 residues. CDR3 DNA sequence: TGTGCCTGGAGTTCTAGCGGGAGCTCGACCCAGTACTTC. This encodes CAWSSSGSSTQYF.

CDR3 DNA sequence: TGTGCCAGCAGTTTTTTTAGTGAGGGCGAGCAGTACTTC. The encoded protein is CASSFFSEGEQYF. The chain is built from TRBV27 and TRBJ2-7; D might be TRBD2 (5 bases). CDR1 and CDR2 from the germline V gene are MNHEY and SMNVEV (reference sequence). V was shortened by 3 bases and J by 6 bases, with 12 bases between the two germline ends. The CDR3 spans 13 residues.

This clonotype appeared a few times. V usage is TRBV14 and J usage is TRBJ2-5, with 12 bases identical to TRBD2. Per germline, CDR1 SGHDN and CDR2 FVKESK. This CDR3 contains 16 residues. With V trimmed by 5 bases and J by 4 bases, 8 bases remained unmatched. The CDR3 sequence is CASSLASGRATETQYF. CDR3 in DNA: TGTGCCAGCAGCTTGGCTAGCGGGAGGGCCACAGAGACCCAGTACTTC. Complete variable domain (other parts from reference TRBV14 and TRBJ2-5): EAGVTQFPSHSVIEKGQTVTLRCDPISGHDNLYWYRRVMGKEIKFLLHFVKESKQDESGMPNNRFLAERTGGTYSTLKVQPAELEDSGVYFCASSLASGRATETQYFGPGTRLLVL.

This clonotype was observed a handful of times. The V gene is TRBV20-1, the J gene TRBJ2-5; D not resolved. Germline V gives CDR1 DFQATT, CDR2 SNEGSKA (reference sequence). Trimming took off 2 bases at V and 5 bases at J, with 12 bases between the two ends. CDR3 length: 13 amino acids. The CDR3: CSARHGKGETQYF. DNA of the CDR3: TGCAGTGCTAGACACGGAAAAGGGGAGACCCAGTACTTC.

J is TRBJ1-3 and V is TRBV3-1; tentatively, D is TRBD1 (5 bases). The CDR3 consists of 14 residues. V gave up 4 bases and J gave up 10 bases, with 17 bases separating them. Germline V CDR1 and CDR2: LGHDT, YNNKEL (reference sequence). In nucleotides, the CDR3 is TGTGCCAGCAGCCGGGACGGCCGGGGTCCGACCATATATTTT. Translated, it gives CASSRDGRGPTIYF.

This clonotype was observed many times. The chain carries TRBV28 and TRBJ1-2, with D possibly TRBD1 on 5 matching bases. The CDR3 is made up of 12 amino acids. Looked up from germline, CDR1 is MDHEN and CDR2 is SYDVKM. The germline V and J ends were trimmed by 4 bases and 7 bases, with 10 bases remaining between them. As DNA, the CDR3 is TGTGCCAGCAGTTGGGGGATTGCTGGCTACACCTTC. Translated: CASSWGIAGYTF.

This clonotype was counted between two and nine times. The rearrangement joins TRBV7-6 to TRBJ1-6; TRBD1 aligns across 10 bases. CDR3 length: 16 residues. V lost 4 bases and J lost 9; bases outside the gene matches: 9. The germline CDR1 and CDR2 sequences are SGHVS and FNYEAQ. The CDR3 region has the DNA TGTGCCAGCAGCTCCTGGACAGGGGGAAAGGGTTCACCCCTCCACTTT. As protein: CASSSWTGGKGSPLHF.

This chain joins TRBV30 and TRBJ2-3, with 7 bases fitting TRBD2. V dropped 1 base and J dropped 3; count of bases not matched to a gene: 4. The CDR3 spans 14 residues. Germline CDR1 is GTSNPN and CDR2 is SVGIG (reference sequence). The CDR3 sequence is CAWSGASGTDTQYF. The CDR3 DNA is TGTGCCTGGAGTGGGGCTAGCGGAACAGATACGCAGTATTTT. Drawing the rest from reference TRBV30 and TRBJ2-3, the complete variable domain is SQTIHQWPATLVQPVGSPLSLECTVEGTSNPNLYWYRQAAGRGLQLLFYSVGIGQISSEVPQNLSASRPQDRQFILSSKKLLLSDSGFYLCAWSGASGTDTQYFGPGTRLTVL.

The chain couples TRBV20-1 to TRBJ2-7; D ambiguous. The CDR3 totals 13 residues. Germline CDR1 and CDR2: DFQATT and SNEGSKA (reference sequence). The germline V and J ends were trimmed by 4 bases and 3 bases, with 13 bases remaining between them. CDR3 residues: CSAIEAGHYEQYF. The CDR3 DNA follows: TGCAGTGCTATCGAGGCAGGCCACTACGAGCAGTACTTC.

In its sample, this clonotype was seen a few times. V and J are TRBV7-2 and TRBJ2-2; D is undetermined. The CDR3 has 16 amino acids. Looked up from germline, CDR1 is SGHTA and CDR2 is FQGNSA. With 1 base removed from V and 1 base from J, the gap between germline ends came to 10 bases. The CDR3 sequence: CASSLVESGNTGELFF. The CDR3 DNA is TGTGCCAGCAGCTTAGTAGAATCAGGGAACACCGGGGAGCTGTTTTTT.

This chain links TRBV7-9 with TRBJ2-1; a possible D gene is TRBD1 (6 bases). This CDR3 spans 14 amino acids. Germline-derived CDR1 and CDR2 are SEHNR and FQNEAQ (reference sequence). Trimming took off 1 base at V and 4 bases at J, with 8 bases between the two ends. This chain's CDR3 is CASSLGQVYNEQFF. In DNA form, the CDR3 reads TGTGCCAGCAGCTTAGGACAGGTTTACAATGAGCAGTTCTTC.

The CDR3 DNA reads TGTGCCAGCACCATAACGGGGGCAAACACTGAAGCTTTCTTT. It codes for CASTITGANTEAFF. J is TRBJ1-1 and V is TRBV6-1, with D maybe TRBD1 (6 bases). Trimming took 7 bases from V and 2 from J, leaving 14 bases between them. CDR1 is MNHNS and CDR2 is SASEGT in the germline V gene. There are 14 residues in the CDR3.

This clonotype showed up many times. J is TRBJ2-5 and V is TRBV7-8; TRBD1 is a possible D gene (6 bases). The CDR3 consists of 17 residues. Germline V gene data show CDR1 as SGHVS and CDR2 as FQNEAQ. The germline V and J ends were trimmed by 1 base and 7 bases, with 22 bases remaining between them. The CDR3 nucleotides are TGTGCCAGCAGCTTAGGTGGGGACCCCAGGCGAGGGGGGACCCAGTACTTC. This gives the protein CASSLGGDPRRGGTQYF.

This clonotype was counted many times. The chain carries TRBV5-8 and TRBJ1-2; D gene uncertain. CDR1 is SGHTS, CDR2 YDEGEE, per germline. The CDR3 loop spans 12 amino acids. Trimming pared 0 bases from V and 8 bases from J, leaving 8 bases between. The CDR3 loop is CASSLEGSGYTF. CDR3 bases: TGTGCCAGCAGCTTGGAGGGCAGCGGCTACACCTTC.

The rearrangement uses TRBV11-3 and TRBJ2-7; perhaps TRBD1 as D (5 bases). V was cut by 5 bases and J by 7 bases, with 21 bases left in between. This CDR3 comprises 15 residues. Looked up from germline, CDR1 is SGHNT and CDR2 is YENEEA. CDR3 sequence reads: CASSQQMTARSEQYF. As DNA, the CDR3 is TGTGCCAGCAGCCAGCAAATGACAGCCAGATCGGAGCAGTACTTC.

This clonotype was counted at least ten times. The chain employs TRBV28 and TRBJ2-7; TRBD2 might be the D (5 bases). Trimming shortened V by 1 base and J by 9 bases, and 10 bases separated the two germline ends. The CDR3 covers 12 residues. Germline CDR1 is MDHEN and CDR2 is SYDVKM. In nucleotides, the CDR3 is TGTGCCAGCAGTTTATTAGGACTCACGCAGTACTTC. This gives the protein CASSLLGLTQYF. The full variable domain, in which reference TRBV28 and TRBJ2-7 provide the parts outside the CDR3, is DVKVTQSSRYLVKRTGEKVFLECVQDMDHENMFWYRQDPGLGLRLIYFSYDVKMKEKGDIPEGYSVSREKKERFSLILESASTNQTSMYLCASSLLGLTQYFGPGTRLTVT.

This clonotype was counted ten times or more. The rearrangement joins TRBV11-2 to TRBJ1-1; D is undetermined. There are 10 residues in the CDR3. Germline CDR1 and CDR2: SGHAT and FQNNGV. Trimming pared 4 bases from V and 11 bases from J, leaving 8 bases between. The CDR3 loop is CASSSLRAFF. The CDR3 bases are TGTGCCAGCAGCTCCCTCCGGGCTTTCTTT.

This clonotype was found many times. At one end the junction does not follow the germline gene, possibly because of a read error. This sequence joins TRBV7-2 and TRBJ1-2, with D tentatively TRBD1 (5 bases). Germline CDR1 reads SGHTA; CDR2 reads FQGNSA. The CDR3 consists of 15 residues. For the CDR3, the DNA is TGTGCCAGCACCTTATCCAGGGACGCTAACTATGGCTACACCTTC. The encoded protein is CASTLSRDANYGYTF.

The V and J genes are TRBV7-3 and TRBJ2-5; unclear D gene. CDR3 size: 13 residues. The V and J ends lost 5 bases and 4 bases respectively, with 11 bases between them. Germline assignment: CDR1 SGHTA and CDR2 FQGTGA. DNA of the CDR3: TGTGCCAGCAGCCTCGAGGCTGGAGAGACCCAGTACTTC. Encoded protein: CASSLEAGETQYF.

This clonotype has more than one count but fewer than ten. The rearrangement uses TRBV5-1 and TRBJ1-2; D is ambiguous. Trimming took 0 bases from V and 4 from J, leaving 7 bases between them. The CDR3 covers 13 residues. Per the germline V gene, CDR1 is SGHRS and CDR2 is YFSETQ. Here the CDR3 reads CASSLGAAYGYTF. The DNA of the CDR3 is TGCGCCAGCAGCTTGGGCGCCGCCTATGGCTACACCTTC.

The chain joins TRBV19 to TRBJ1-1; D is ambiguous. The CDR3 runs 15 residues. Trimming shortened V by 5 bases and J by 0 bases, and 13 bases separated the two germline ends. Germline CDR1 and CDR2: LNHDA and SQIVND (reference sequence). The CDR3 here is CASSSMTLMNTEAFF. CDR3 DNA: TGTGCCAGTAGTTCGATGACCCTGATGAACACTGAAGCTTTCTTT.

The CDR3 sequence is CASSQVISQGGPINQPQHF. CDR3 nucleotides: TGCGCCAGCAGCCAAGTAATCTCACAGGGAGGCCCTATTAATCAGCCCCAGCATTTT. The J gene is TRBJ1-5, the V gene TRBV4-1, with D tentatively TRBD1 (6 bases). V gave up 1 base and J gave up 4 bases, with 23 bases separating them. The CDR3 is 19 amino acids. Germline CDR1 MGHRA, CDR2 YSYEKL.

The chain has TRBV2 and TRBJ2-3; unclear D gene. The germline gives CDR1 SNHLY, CDR2 FYNNEI. The CDR3 is 14 residues long. V lost 5 bases and J 3 bases, leaving 12 bases between the germline ends. CDR3 DNA sequence: TGTGCCAGCAGTTTCATCCCTGGGACAGATACGCAGTATTTT. Translation gives CASSFIPGTDTQYF. Variable domain in full (rest from reference TRBV2 and TRBJ2-3): EPEVTQTPSHQVTQMGQEVILRCVPISNHLYFYWYRQILGQKVEFLVSFYNNEISEKSEIFDDQFSVERPDGSNFTLKIRSTKLEDSAMYFCASSFIPGTDTQYFGPGTRLTVL.

Ten or more counts support this clonotype. Written as DNA, the CDR3 is TGTGCCAGCAGTCCGACCACCTCAGGTCTAAATGGGGAAAAACTGTTTTTT. Translating it yields CASSPTTSGLNGEKLFF. The chain employs TRBV28 and TRBJ1-4; D is unresolved. The CDR3 extends over 17 amino acids. Trimming took off 5 bases at V and 8 bases at J, with 24 bases between the two ends. Germline V gives CDR1 MDHEN, CDR2 SYDVKM.

The rearrangement uses TRBV27 and TRBJ2-2; TRBD1 agrees at 10 bases. The CDR3 extends over 15 amino acids. With 4 bases clipped from V and 7 bases from J, the junction kept 6 bases outside the gene matches. Per germline, CDR1 MNHEY and CDR2 SMNVEV (reference sequence). The CDR3 is CASSYDRGRNGELFF. The CDR3 DNA reads as TGTGCCAGCAGTTACGACAGGGGGCGAAACGGGGAGCTGTTTTTT.

V gene TRBV6-1 combines with J gene TRBJ2-5; 7 bases fit TRBD1. The DNA matches TRBJ2-1 better at its end, which makes the J call doubtful. The CDR3 consists of 14 residues. The germline CDR1 and CDR2 sequences are MNHNS and SASEGT. The CDR3 reads CASSTFDRANEQFF. The CDR3, as DNA: TGTGCCAGCAGTACTTTTGACAGGGCCAATGAGCAGTTCTTC.

The chain links TRBV13 to TRBJ2-5, with D tentatively TRBD1 or TRBD2 (6 bases each). Germline V gene sequence: CDR1 PRHDT, CDR2 FYEKMQ (reference sequence). The CDR3 sequence is 12 residues long. V lost 0 bases to trimming and J lost 9 bases, with 8 bases between them. The CDR3 loop is CASSLGRGPQYF. CDR3 bases: TGTGCCAGCAGCTTAGGCCGGGGGCCCCAGTACTTC.

The J gene is TRBJ2-6, the V gene TRBV10-3, with TRBD2 matching 10 bases. Per the germline V gene, CDR1 is ENHRY and CDR2 is SYGVKD. The junction had 2 bases not matched to a gene; V was cut back by 6 bases and J by 0 bases. The CDR3 loop spans 16 amino acids. The CDR3, as DNA: TGTGCCATCAGGCTAGCGGGAGTCTCTGGGGCCAACGTCCTGACTTTC. This gives the protein CAIRLAGVSGANVLTF.